Listed below are T cell receptor beta chains from one sample, sequenced in a study of blood T cell repertoires in COVID-19. Using immunoSEQ multiplex PCR, the repertoire was profiled, and TCRdb retains in-frame clones only, with some absent. There are 300,000 to 400,000 clones in the sample; roughly 90% occur only once, and about 7% lies in the top ten. What was sequenced was peripheral blood. These receptors came from a woman in her sixties or seventies with COVID-19, enrolled during active disease. The CDR3 runs from the conserved cysteine through the conserved F or W. The D gene is left open where the match is weak. Part of the rows lack a size; the others show once, few, many or a class for expanded clones.

CDR3nt: TGTGCCAGCAGTTACTCGACCCAGGGGGACACCATATATTTT
CDR3aa: CASSYSTQGDTIYF
abundance: NA
d_gene: TRBD1
v_gene: TRBV6-5
j_gene: TRBJ1-3

CDR3nt: TGTGCCAGTAGTATGATACCGGGACAGGGAAGCGAGCAGTTCTTC
CDR3aa: CASSMIPGQGSEQFF
abundance: many
d_gene: TRBD1
v_gene: TRBV19
j_gene: TRBJ2-1

CDR3nt: TGTGCCAGCAGCCATCCCTCGGGGCGCAGGGGGCGCAAGGATGGCTACACCTTC
CDR3aa: CASSHPSGRRGRKDGYTF
abundance: NA
d_gene: TRBD1
v_gene: TRBV3-1/TRBV3-2
j_gene: TRBJ1-2

CDR3nt: TGTGCCAGCTCACCGGGACAGGGGGGCGCGGTGGCCTACGAGCAGTACTTC
CDR3aa: CASSPGQGGAVAYEQYF
abundance: once
d_gene: TRBD1
v_gene: TRBV18
j_gene: TRBJ2-7

CDR3nt: TGTGCCAGCAGCTGGAGGGACAGGCCCGACAAACTGTTTTTT
CDR3aa: CASSWRDRPDKLFF
abundance: NA
d_gene: TRBD1
v_gene: TRBV7-9
j_gene: TRBJ1-4

CDR3nt: TGTGCCAGCAGCCAGCCAGGGGAGAACACTGAAGCTTTCTTT
CDR3aa: CASSQPGENTEAFF
abundance: NA
d_gene: NA
v_gene: TRBV6-5
j_gene: TRBJ1-1

CDR3nt: TGTGCCAGCAACGGAGTAGGAAGCTACGAGCAGTACTTC
CDR3aa: CASNGVGSYEQYF
abundance: many
d_gene: NA
v_gene: TRBV2
j_gene: TRBJ2-7

CDR3nt: TGTGCCAGCAGCCCCCAGGGTTTGAGCGGGGGGAACTTGGAGCAGTTCTTC
CDR3aa: CASSPQGLSGGNLEQFF
abundance: NA
d_gene: TRBD2
v_gene: TRBV7-3
j_gene: TRBJ2-1

CDR3nt: TGTGCCACCAGTGATTCTCAGACAGGGGCCCCTCAGCCCCAGCATTTT
CDR3aa: CATSDSQTGAPQPQHF
abundance: NA
d_gene: TRBD1
v_gene: TRBV24-1
j_gene: TRBJ1-5

CDR3nt: TGTGCCAGTAGTAGGGGCTTGGGGCGATACTATGGCTACACCTTC
CDR3aa: CASSRGLGRYYGYTF
abundance: NA
d_gene: NA
v_gene: TRBV19
j_gene: TRBJ1-2

CDR3nt: TGTGCCAGTAGTATCAGGGCATCGGACAGAGGTCTCTATGGCTACACCTTC
CDR3aa: CASSIRASDRGLYGYTF
abundance: NA
d_gene: NA
v_gene: TRBV19
j_gene: TRBJ1-2

CDR3nt: TGTGCCAGCAGCTCAAACAGGGGAAATACTGAAGCTTTCTTT
CDR3aa: CASSSNRGNTEAFF
abundance: NA
d_gene: TRBD1
v_gene: TRBV7-9
j_gene: TRBJ1-1

CDR3nt: TGCAGCGTTGCAACCCCCCAGACGGGAAATGGCTACACCTTC
CDR3aa: CSVATPQTGNGYTF
abundance: few
d_gene: NA
v_gene: TRBV29-1
j_gene: TRBJ1-2

CDR3nt: TGTGCCAGCAGCTTAATGGGACAGGGGCGGGGGAATCAGCCCCAGCATTTT
CDR3aa: CASSLMGQGRGNQPQHF
abundance: NA
d_gene: TRBD1
v_gene: TRBV7-2
j_gene: TRBJ1-5

CDR3nt: TGTGCCAGCAGGCCCCGAGTGATGAACACTGAAGCTTTCTTT
CDR3aa: CASRPRVMNTEAFF
abundance: NA
d_gene: NA
v_gene: TRBV6-5
j_gene: TRBJ1-1

CDR3nt: TGTGCCAGCAGTTCTGAGGGGCGCGGGGCTGAAGCTTTCTTT
CDR3aa: CASSSEGRGAEAFF
abundance: NA
d_gene: NA
v_gene: TRBV6-7
j_gene: TRBJ1-1

CDR3nt: TGTGCCAGCAGCTTGGGGGGCGCGAGAGGCTACACCTTC
CDR3aa: CASSLGGARGYTF
abundance: NA
d_gene: NA
v_gene: TRBV5-8
j_gene: TRBJ1-2

CDR3nt: TGCGCCAGCAGCTTGAACGCGGGGACTAGCGGGGGCGGTACGCAGTATTTT
CDR3aa: CASSLNAGTSGGGTQYF
abundance: NA
d_gene: TRBD2
v_gene: TRBV5-1
j_gene: TRBJ2-3

CDR3nt: TGTGCCACCAGTGATCCCCTAGACAGGGGTGAGTTTGGCAATCAGCCCCAGCATTTT
CDR3aa: CATSDPLDRGEFGNQPQHF
abundance: NA
d_gene: TRBD1
v_gene: TRBV24-1
j_gene: TRBJ1-5

CDR3nt: TGCGCCAGCAGCCAAAATGACGGGGGAGGCTATGGCTACACCTTC
CDR3aa: CASSQNDGGGYGYTF
abundance: NA
d_gene: NA
v_gene: TRBV4-3
j_gene: TRBJ1-2

CDR3nt: TGTGCCAGTAGTATAGGGGCAGGATCCTACGAGCAGTACTTC
CDR3aa: CASSIGAGSYEQYF
abundance: NA
d_gene: NA
v_gene: TRBV19
j_gene: TRBJ2-7

CDR3nt: TGCGCCAGCAGCTCCGGGACAGACACCGGGGAGCTGTTTTTT
CDR3aa: CASSSGTDTGELFF
abundance: once
d_gene: TRBD1
v_gene: TRBV5-1
j_gene: TRBJ2-2

CDR3nt: TGCAGCGATAAGGAGGTTGAATCCTACGAGCAGTACTTC
CDR3aa: CSDKEVESYEQYF
abundance: NA
d_gene: NA
v_gene: TRBV29-1
j_gene: TRBJ2-7

CDR3nt: TGTGCCAGCAGCTCTCTCCCGGGACTCCTAAGCTCCTACAATGAGCAGTTCTTC
CDR3aa: CASSSLPGLLSSYNEQFF
abundance: few
d_gene: NA
v_gene: TRBV11-2
j_gene: TRBJ2-1

CDR3nt: TGTGCCAGCAGTTTTCCCCTCGGGACTAGCGGGGTAACCTACGAGCAGTACTTC
CDR3aa: CASSFPLGTSGVTYEQYF
abundance: NA
d_gene: TRBD2
v_gene: TRBV28
j_gene: TRBJ2-7

CDR3nt: TGTGCCTGCACCGGGACACCTGGAAACACCATATATTTT
CDR3aa: CACTGTPGNTIYF
abundance: NA
d_gene: NA
v_gene: TRBV28
j_gene: TRBJ1-3

CDR3nt: TGTGCCAGCAGTGAAGAGAGTGGAGGGAATGAGCAGTTCTTC
CDR3aa: CASSEESGGNEQFF
abundance: NA
d_gene: NA
v_gene: TRBV2
j_gene: TRBJ2-1

CDR3nt: TGCGCCAGCAGCCCCGCCGGGGCTAGCGGGGACACAGATACGCAGTATTTT
CDR3aa: CASSPAGASGDTDTQYF
abundance: NA
d_gene: TRBD2
v_gene: TRBV10-1
j_gene: TRBJ2-3

CDR3nt: TGCGCCAGCAGCGCGGCCTCTGGGGCCAACGTCCTGACTTTC
CDR3aa: CASSAASGANVLTF
abundance: NA
d_gene: NA
v_gene: TRBV5-1
j_gene: TRBJ2-6

CDR3nt: TGTGCCAGCAGCCCAGGCGGGACAGACTCCTCCGAGCAGTACTTC
CDR3aa: CASSPGGTDSSEQYF
abundance: NA
d_gene: NA
v_gene: TRBV9
j_gene: TRBJ2-7

CDR3nt: TGTGCCAGCAGTGAAAGGGGACAGGGGTTTGTTAACTATGGCTACACCTTC
CDR3aa: CASSERGQGFVNYGYTF
abundance: NA
d_gene: TRBD1
v_gene: TRBV6-1
j_gene: TRBJ1-2

CDR3nt: TGTGCCAGCAGTGACCGGGACAGGGGGTATGGCTACACCTTC
CDR3aa: CASSDRDRGYGYTF
abundance: NA
d_gene: TRBD1
v_gene: TRBV6-2/TRBV6-3
j_gene: TRBJ1-2

CDR3nt: TGTGCCAGCAGCTCCCGGGGGTTTACTAGTAACTATGGCTACACCTTC
CDR3aa: CASSSRGFTSNYGYTF
abundance: NA
d_gene: NA
v_gene: TRBV13
j_gene: TRBJ1-2

CDR3nt: TGCGCCAGCAGTGACGGTTCGAGGTACAATGAGCAGTTCTTC
CDR3aa: CASSDGSRYNEQFF
abundance: NA
d_gene: NA
v_gene: TRBV10-1
j_gene: TRBJ2-1

CDR3nt: TGTGCCAGCATTGAACAGGACTATGGCTACACCTTC
CDR3aa: CASIEQDYGYTF
abundance: NA
d_gene: NA
v_gene: TRBV2
j_gene: TRBJ1-2

CDR3nt: TGTGCCAGCAGCCCTTGGGACAGCTATAATTCACCCCTCCACTTT
CDR3aa: CASSPWDSYNSPLHF
abundance: NA
d_gene: TRBD1
v_gene: TRBV14
j_gene: TRBJ1-6

CDR3nt: TGCGCCAGCAGACAGACAGGGTCTGGAAACACCATATATTTT
CDR3aa: CASRQTGSGNTIYF
abundance: NA
d_gene: TRBD1
v_gene: TRBV5-1
j_gene: TRBJ1-3

CDR3nt: TGTGCCAGCAGCGAGGGACAGGGGGCTTCCTACGAGCAGTACTTC
CDR3aa: CASSEGQGASYEQYF
abundance: NA
d_gene: TRBD1
v_gene: TRBV9
j_gene: TRBJ2-7

CDR3nt: TGTGCCAGCAGCTTAGACGAGCTTACCTACGAGCAGTACTTC
CDR3aa: CASSLDELTYEQYF
abundance: NA
d_gene: NA
v_gene: TRBV7-8
j_gene: TRBJ2-7

CDR3nt: TGTGCCAGCAGTCAACTAACGGGTAGGGCTTTCTTT
CDR3aa: CASSQLTGRAFF
abundance: NA
d_gene: NA
v_gene: TRBV6-2/TRBV6-3
j_gene: TRBJ1-1

CDR3nt: TGCAGCGTTGCCCTTCTAGCGGGGCCTAACGAGCAGTACTTC
CDR3aa: CSVALLAGPNEQYF
abundance: NA
d_gene: TRBD2
v_gene: TRBV29-1
j_gene: TRBJ2-7

CDR3nt: TGTGCCAGCAGCTTCCACGGAGGTGAAGCTTTCTTT
CDR3aa: CASSFHGGEAFF
abundance: NA
d_gene: NA
v_gene: TRBV7-3
j_gene: TRBJ1-1

CDR3nt: TGTGCCAGCTGGTCGGGGACTAATGAAAAACTGTTTTTT
CDR3aa: CASWSGTNEKLFF
abundance: once
d_gene: NA
v_gene: TRBV2
j_gene: TRBJ1-4

CDR3nt: TGTGCCAGCATCCGTCGGACAGGTGTCCAGCCCCAGCATTTT
CDR3aa: CASIRRTGVQPQHF
abundance: few
d_gene: NA
v_gene: TRBV21-1
j_gene: TRBJ1-5

CDR3nt: TGTGCCAGCAGCTTAAGGTGGGACTCTGAAGCTTTCTTT
CDR3aa: CASSLRWDSEAFF
abundance: NA
d_gene: NA
v_gene: TRBV7-9
j_gene: TRBJ1-1

CDR3nt: TGTGCCAGCAGCTCCAGGGTTTCCTACGAGCAGTACTTC
CDR3aa: CASSSRVSYEQYF
abundance: NA
d_gene: NA
v_gene: TRBV5-8
j_gene: TRBJ2-7

CDR3nt: TGTGCCAGCACCCAGGGGTCAGGGAATCAGCCCCAGCATTTT
CDR3aa: CASTQGSGNQPQHF
abundance: NA
d_gene: NA
v_gene: TRBV7-2
j_gene: TRBJ1-5

CDR3nt: TGTGCCAGCAGCCCCGCGGGGGGGCAGAGTAATGAAAAACTGTTTTTT
CDR3aa: CASSPAGGQSNEKLFF
abundance: NA
d_gene: NA
v_gene: TRBV7-6
j_gene: TRBJ1-4

CDR3nt: TGTGCCAGCAGCCCGGAGAACTATGGCTACACCTTC
CDR3aa: CASSPENYGYTF
abundance: NA
d_gene: NA
v_gene: TRBV7-9
j_gene: TRBJ1-2

CDR3nt: TGCGCCAGCAGCCAAGATCCGGGACAGGGGCGTCCTTTAGAAGCTTTCTTT
CDR3aa: CASSQDPGQGRPLEAFF
abundance: NA
d_gene: TRBD1
v_gene: TRBV4-1
j_gene: TRBJ1-1

CDR3nt: TGTGCCAGCAGCCCAGGCCCAGACAGGGGGGAATCACCCCTCCACTTT
CDR3aa: CASSPGPDRGESPLHF
abundance: NA
d_gene: TRBD1
v_gene: TRBV3-1/TRBV3-2
j_gene: TRBJ1-6

CDR3nt: TGTGCCAGCAGTACACAGGGAATCTATGGCTACACCTTC
CDR3aa: CASSTQGIYGYTF
abundance: NA
d_gene: NA
v_gene: TRBV12-3/TRBV12-4
j_gene: TRBJ1-2

CDR3nt: TGCAGCGTTGAAGATCGAGGTCCCGAGCAGTACTTC
CDR3aa: CSVEDRGPEQYF
abundance: NA
d_gene: NA
v_gene: TRBV29-1
j_gene: TRBJ2-7